This T cell receptor beta chain is drawn from a study of T cell clonality in common variable immunodeficiency. Control and CVID samples contributed equal amounts of genomic DNA. Profiled with immunoSEQ multiplex PCR; TCRdb holds only in-frame clones, not every one. The counts give about 40,000 clones, none of them seen only once; 2% to 2.5% is held by the top ten. This clone was detected many times. The read gets to within 3 residues of the CDR3 end, and the germline J gene fills in the rest. The trim removed 4 bases at V and 3 bases at J, leaving 3 bases unmatched. Germline CDR1 reads SGHNT; CDR2 reads YENEEA. The CDR3 runs to 14 residues.

The material sequenced was peripheral blood mononuclear cells. The clonotype was recovered from a person aged 18-70 years in good health. The chain is built from TRBV11-3 and TRBJ2-3; 8 nucleotides agree with TRBD1. CDR3 loop: CASSSRQGTDTQYF. The sequenced part of the CDR3 DNA is TGTGCCAGCAGCTCCAGACAGGGGACAGATACG.